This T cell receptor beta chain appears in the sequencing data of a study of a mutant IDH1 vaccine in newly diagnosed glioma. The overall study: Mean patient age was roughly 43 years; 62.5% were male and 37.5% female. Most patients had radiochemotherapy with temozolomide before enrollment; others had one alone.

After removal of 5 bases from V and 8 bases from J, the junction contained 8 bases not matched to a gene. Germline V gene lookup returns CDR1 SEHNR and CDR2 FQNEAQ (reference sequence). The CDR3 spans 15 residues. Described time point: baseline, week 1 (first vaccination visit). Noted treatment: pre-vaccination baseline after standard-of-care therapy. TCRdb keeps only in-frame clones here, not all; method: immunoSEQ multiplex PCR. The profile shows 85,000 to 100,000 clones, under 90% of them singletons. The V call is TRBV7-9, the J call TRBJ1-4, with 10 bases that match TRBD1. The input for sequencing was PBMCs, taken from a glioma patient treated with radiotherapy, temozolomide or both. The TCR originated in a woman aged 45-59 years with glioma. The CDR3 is CASSRQGAVWEKLFF. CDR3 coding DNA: TGTGCCAGCAGCCGACAGGGGGCGGTCTGGGAAAAACTGTTTTTT.